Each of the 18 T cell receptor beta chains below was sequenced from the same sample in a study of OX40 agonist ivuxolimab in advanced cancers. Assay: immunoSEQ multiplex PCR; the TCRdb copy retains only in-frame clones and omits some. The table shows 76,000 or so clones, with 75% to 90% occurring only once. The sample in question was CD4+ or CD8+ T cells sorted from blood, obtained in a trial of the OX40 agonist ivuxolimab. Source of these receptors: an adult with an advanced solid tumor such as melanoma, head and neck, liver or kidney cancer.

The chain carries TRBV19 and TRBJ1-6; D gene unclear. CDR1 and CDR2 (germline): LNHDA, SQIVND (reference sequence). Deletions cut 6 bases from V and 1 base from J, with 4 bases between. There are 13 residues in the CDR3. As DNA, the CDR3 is TGTGCCAGTAGGGGATCCTATAATTCACCCCTCCACTTT. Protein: CASRGSYNSPLHF.

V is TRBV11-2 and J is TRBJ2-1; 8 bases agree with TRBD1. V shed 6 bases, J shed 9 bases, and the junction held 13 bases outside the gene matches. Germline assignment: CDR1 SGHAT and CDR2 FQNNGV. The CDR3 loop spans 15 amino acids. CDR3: CASRLQGVGAIEQFF. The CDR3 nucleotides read TGTGCCAGCAGGTTACAGGGGGTGGGGGCAATTGAGCAGTTCTTC.

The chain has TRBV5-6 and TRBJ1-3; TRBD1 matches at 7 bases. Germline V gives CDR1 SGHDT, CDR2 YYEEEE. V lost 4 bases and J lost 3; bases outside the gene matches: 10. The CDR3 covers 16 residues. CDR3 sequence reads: CASSPYGGGIGNTIYF. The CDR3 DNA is TGTGCCAGCAGCCCCTATGGAGGGGGCATTGGAAACACCATATATTTT.

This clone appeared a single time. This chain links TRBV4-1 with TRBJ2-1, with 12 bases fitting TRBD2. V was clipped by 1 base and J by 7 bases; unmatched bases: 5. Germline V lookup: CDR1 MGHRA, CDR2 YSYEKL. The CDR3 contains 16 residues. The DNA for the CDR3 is TGCGCCAGCAGCCAAGCGCTAGCGGGAGGGGAAAATGAGCAGTTCTTC. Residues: CASSQALAGGENEQFF.

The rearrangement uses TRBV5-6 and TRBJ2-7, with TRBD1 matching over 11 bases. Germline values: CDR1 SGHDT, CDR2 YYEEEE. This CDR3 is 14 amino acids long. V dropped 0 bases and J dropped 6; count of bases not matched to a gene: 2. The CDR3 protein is CASSLGGTGGEQYF. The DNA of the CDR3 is TGTGCCAGCAGCTTGGGAGGGACAGGGGGCGAGCAGTACTTC.

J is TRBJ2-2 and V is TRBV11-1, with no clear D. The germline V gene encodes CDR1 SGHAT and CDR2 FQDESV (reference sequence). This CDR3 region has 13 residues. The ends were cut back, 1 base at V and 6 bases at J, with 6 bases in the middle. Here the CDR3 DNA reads TGTGCCAGCAGCTTAGTTGTACCCGGGGAGCTGTTTTTT. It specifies CASSLVVPGELFF.

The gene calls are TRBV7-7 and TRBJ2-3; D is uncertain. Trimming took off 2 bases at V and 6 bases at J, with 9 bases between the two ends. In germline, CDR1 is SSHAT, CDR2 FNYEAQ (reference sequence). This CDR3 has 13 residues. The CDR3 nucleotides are TGTGCCAGCAGCTTAAAGGTGGGGGATACGCAGTATTTT. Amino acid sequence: CASSLKVGDTQYF.

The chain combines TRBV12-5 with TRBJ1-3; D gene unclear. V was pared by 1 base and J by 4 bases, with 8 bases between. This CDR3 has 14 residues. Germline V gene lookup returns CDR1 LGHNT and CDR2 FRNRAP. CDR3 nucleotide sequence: TGTGCTAGTGGTTTGGGAGTAACCGGAAACACCATATATTTT. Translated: CASGLGVTGNTIYF.

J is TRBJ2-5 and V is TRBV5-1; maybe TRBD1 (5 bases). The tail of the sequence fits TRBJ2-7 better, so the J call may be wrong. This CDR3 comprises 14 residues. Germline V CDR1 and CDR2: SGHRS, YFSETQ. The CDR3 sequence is CASSDQGINYEQYF. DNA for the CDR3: TGCGCCAGCAGCGACCAGGGAATTAACTACGAGCAGTACTTC.

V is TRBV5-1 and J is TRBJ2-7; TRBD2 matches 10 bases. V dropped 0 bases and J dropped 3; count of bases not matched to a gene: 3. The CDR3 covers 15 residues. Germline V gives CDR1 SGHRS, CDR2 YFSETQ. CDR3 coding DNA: TGCGCCAGCAGCTTGGGGGGACTAGCGAACTACGAGCAGTACTTC. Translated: CASSLGGLANYEQYF. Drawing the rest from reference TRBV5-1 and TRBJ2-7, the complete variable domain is KAGVTQTPRYLIKTRGQQVTLSCSPISGHRSVSWYQQTPGQGLQFLFEYFSETQRNKGNFPGRFSGRQFSNSRSEMNVSTLELGDSALYLCASSLGGLANYEQYFGPGTRLTVT.

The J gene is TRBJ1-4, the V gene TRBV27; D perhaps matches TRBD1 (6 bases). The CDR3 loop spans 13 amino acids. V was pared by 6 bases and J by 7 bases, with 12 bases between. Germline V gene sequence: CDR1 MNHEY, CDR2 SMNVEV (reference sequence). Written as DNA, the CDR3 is TGTGCCAGCAGCCCCCGGACAGTTGAAAAACTGTTTTTT. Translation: CASSPRTVEKLFF.

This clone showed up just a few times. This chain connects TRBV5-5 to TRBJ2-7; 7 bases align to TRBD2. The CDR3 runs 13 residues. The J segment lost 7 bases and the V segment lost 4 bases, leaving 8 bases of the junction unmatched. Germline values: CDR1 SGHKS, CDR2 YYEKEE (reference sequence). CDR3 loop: CASSPRGGNEQYF. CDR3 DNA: TGTGCCAGCAGCCCCCGGGGAGGGAATGAGCAGTACTTC. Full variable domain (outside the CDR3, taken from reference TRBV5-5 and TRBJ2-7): DAGVTQSPTHLIKTRGQQVTLRCSPISGHKSVSWYQQVLGQGPQFIFQYYEKEERGRGNFPDRFSARQFPNYSSELNVNALLLGDSALYLCASSPRGGNEQYFGPGTRLTVT.

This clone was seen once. The CDR3 nucleotides are TGTGCCAGAAGCTTGTGGGGACAGGGGCACTACGAGCAGTACTTC. As protein: CARSLWGQGHYEQYF. The V call is TRBV5-3, the J call TRBJ2-7, with 10 bases fitting TRBD1. TRBV5-3 belongs to the ORF category, with a function that is uncertain. J gave up 3 bases and V 1 base, and 4 bases lay outside the gene matches. The CDR3 totals 15 residues.

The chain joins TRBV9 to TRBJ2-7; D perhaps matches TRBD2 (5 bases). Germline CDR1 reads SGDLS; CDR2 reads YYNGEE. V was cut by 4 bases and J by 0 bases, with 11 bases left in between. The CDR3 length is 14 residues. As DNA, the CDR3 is TGTGCCAGCAGCCCACCGGGGAGCTCCTACGAGCAGTACTTC. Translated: CASSPPGSSYEQYF.

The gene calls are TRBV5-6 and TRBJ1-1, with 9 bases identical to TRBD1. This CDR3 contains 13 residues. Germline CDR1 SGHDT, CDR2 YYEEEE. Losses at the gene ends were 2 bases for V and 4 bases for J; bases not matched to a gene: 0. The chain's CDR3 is CASSLQGATEAFF. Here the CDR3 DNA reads TGTGCCAGCAGCTTACAGGGGGCCACTGAAGCTTTCTTT. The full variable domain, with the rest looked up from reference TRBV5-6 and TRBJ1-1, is DAGVTQSPTHLIKTRGQQVTLRCSPKSGHDTVSWYQQALGQGPQFIFQYYEEEERQRGNFPDRFSGHQFPNYSSELNVNALLLGDSALYLCASSLQGATEAFFGQGTRLTVV.

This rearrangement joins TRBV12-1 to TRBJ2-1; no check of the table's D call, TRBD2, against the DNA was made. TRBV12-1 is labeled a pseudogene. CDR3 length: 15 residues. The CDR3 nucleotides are TGTGCCAGCAACCCCGACGAGGGCTCGGGGAATGAGCAGTTCTTC. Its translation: CASNPDEGSGNEQFF.

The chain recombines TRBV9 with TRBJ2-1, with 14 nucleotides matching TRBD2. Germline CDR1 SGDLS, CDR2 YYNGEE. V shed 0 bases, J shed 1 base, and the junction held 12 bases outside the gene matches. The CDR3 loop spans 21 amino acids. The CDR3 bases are TGTGCCAGCAGCGTAGAGGAGGAGGGACTAGCGGGAGTAGTGTCCTACAATGAGCAGTTCTTC. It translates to CASSVEEEGLAGVVSYNEQFF.

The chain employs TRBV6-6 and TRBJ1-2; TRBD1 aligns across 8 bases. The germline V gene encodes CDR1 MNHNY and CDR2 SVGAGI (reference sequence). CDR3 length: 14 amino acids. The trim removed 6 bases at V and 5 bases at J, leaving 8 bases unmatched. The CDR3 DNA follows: TGTGCCAGCAGCCCCGGACAGGGTCGGTATGGCTACACCTTC. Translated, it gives CASSPGQGRYGYTF.